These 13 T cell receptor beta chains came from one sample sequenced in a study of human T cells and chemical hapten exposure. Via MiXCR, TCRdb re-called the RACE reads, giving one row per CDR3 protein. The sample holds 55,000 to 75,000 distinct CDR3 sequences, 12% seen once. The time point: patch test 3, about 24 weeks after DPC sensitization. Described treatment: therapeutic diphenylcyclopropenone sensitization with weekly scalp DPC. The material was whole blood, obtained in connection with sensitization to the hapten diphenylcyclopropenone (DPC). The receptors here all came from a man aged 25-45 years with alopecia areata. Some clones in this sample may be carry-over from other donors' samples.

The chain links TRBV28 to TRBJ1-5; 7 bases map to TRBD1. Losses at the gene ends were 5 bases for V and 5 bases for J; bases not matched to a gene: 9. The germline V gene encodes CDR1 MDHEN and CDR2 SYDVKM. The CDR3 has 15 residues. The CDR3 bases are TGTGCCAGCAGTCCAGGGGGACAGCCGGATCAGCCCCAGCATTTT. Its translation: CASSPGGQPDQPQHF.

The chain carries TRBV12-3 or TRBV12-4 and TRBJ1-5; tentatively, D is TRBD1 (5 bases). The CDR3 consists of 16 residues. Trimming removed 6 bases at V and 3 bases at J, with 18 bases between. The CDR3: CASRGTARGLNQPQHF. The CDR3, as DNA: TGTGCCAGCAGGGGTACTGCCCGGGGCCTCAATCAGCCCCAGCATTTT.

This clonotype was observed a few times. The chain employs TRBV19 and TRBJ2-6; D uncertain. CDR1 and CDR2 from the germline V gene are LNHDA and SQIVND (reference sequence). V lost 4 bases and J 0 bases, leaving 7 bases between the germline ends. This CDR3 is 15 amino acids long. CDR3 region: CASSRGNSGANVLTF. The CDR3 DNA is TGTGCCAGTAGTAGGGGTAACTCTGGGGCCAACGTCCTGACTTTC. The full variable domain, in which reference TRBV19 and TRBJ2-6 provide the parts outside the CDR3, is DGGITQSPKYLFRKEGQNVTLSCEQNLNHDAMYWYRQDPGQGLRLIYYSQIVNDFQKGDIAEGYSVSREKKESFPLTVTSAQKNPTAFYLCASSRGNSGANVLTFGAGSRLTVL.

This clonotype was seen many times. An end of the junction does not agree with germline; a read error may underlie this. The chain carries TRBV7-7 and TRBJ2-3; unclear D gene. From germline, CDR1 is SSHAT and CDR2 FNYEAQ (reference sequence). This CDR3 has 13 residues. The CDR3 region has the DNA TGTGCTAGCAGCTTAGGATTTATAGATACGCAGTATTTT. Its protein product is CASSLGFIDTQYF.

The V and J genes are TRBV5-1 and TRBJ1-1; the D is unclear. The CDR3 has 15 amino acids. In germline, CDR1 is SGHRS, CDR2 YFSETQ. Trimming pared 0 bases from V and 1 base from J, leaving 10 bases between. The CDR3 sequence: CASSLEFLSNTEAFF. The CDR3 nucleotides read TGCGCCAGCAGCTTGGAGTTCCTTTCGAACACTGAAGCTTTCTTT.

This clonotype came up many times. The DNA for the CDR3 is TGTGCCAGCAGCTCTGGTGGGGAAGATACGCAGTATTTT. Translating gives CASSSGGEDTQYF. V and J are TRBV5-4 and TRBJ2-3; D gene unclear. The CDR3 sequence is 13 residues long. Germline CDR1 reads SGHNT; CDR2 reads YYREEE (reference sequence). The V end was cut by 3 bases, the J end by 5 bases, with 10 bases between.

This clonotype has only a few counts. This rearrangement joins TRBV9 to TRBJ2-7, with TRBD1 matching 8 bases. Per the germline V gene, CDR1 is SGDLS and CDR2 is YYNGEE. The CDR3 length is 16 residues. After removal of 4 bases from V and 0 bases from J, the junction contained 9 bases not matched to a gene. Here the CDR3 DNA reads TGTGCCAGCAGCACTCTTGGACAGGGAAACTCCTACGAGCAGTACTTC. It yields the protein CASSTLGQGNSYEQYF.

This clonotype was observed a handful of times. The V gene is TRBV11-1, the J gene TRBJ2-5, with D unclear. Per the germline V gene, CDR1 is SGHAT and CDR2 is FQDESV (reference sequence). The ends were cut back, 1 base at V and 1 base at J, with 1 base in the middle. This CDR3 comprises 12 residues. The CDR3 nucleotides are TGTGCCAGCAGCTTAGTCCAAGAGACCCAGTACTTC. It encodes CASSLVQETQYF.

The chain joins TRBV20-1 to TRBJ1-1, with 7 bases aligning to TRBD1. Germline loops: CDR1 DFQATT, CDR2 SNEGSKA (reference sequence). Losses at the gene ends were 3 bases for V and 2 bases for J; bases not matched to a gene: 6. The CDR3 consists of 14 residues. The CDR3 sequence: CSARDGTANTEAFF. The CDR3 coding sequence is TGCAGTGCTAGGGATGGGACAGCCAACACTGAAGCTTTCTTT.

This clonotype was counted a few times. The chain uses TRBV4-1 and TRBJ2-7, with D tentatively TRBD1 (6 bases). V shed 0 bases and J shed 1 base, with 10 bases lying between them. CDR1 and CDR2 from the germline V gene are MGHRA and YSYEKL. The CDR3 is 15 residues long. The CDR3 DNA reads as TGCGCCAGCAGCCAAGAGGGACAACTTTCCTACGAGCAGTACTTC. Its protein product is CASSQEGQLSYEQYF.

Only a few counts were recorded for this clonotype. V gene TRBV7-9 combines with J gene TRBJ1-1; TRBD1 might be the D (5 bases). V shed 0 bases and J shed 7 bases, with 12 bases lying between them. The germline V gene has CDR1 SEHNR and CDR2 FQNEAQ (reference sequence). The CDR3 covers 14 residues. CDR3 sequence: CASSLASGGDEAFF. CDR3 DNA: TGTGCCAGCAGCTTAGCGTCTGGAGGGGATGAAGCTTTCTTT.

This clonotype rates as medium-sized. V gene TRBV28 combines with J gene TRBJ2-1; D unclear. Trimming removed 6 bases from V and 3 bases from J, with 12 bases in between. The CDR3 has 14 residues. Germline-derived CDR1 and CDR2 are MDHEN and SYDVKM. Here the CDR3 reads CASSPSNDYNEQFF. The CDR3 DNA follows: TGTGCCAGCAGCCCGAGCAACGACTACAATGAGCAGTTCTTC. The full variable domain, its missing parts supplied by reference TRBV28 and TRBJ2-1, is DVKVTQSSRYLVKRTGEKVFLECVQDMDHENMFWYRQDPGLGLRLIYFSYDVKMKEKGDIPEGYSVSREKKERFSLILESASTNQTSMYLCASSPSNDYNEQFFGPGTRLTVL.

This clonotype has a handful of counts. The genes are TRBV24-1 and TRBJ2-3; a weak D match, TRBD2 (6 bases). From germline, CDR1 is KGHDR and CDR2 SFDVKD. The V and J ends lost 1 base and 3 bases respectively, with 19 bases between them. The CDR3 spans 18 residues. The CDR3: CATSDFSAFGGGTDTQYF. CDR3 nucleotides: TGTGCCACCAGTGATTTCTCCGCTTTTGGGGGAGGAACAGATACGCAGTATTTT.